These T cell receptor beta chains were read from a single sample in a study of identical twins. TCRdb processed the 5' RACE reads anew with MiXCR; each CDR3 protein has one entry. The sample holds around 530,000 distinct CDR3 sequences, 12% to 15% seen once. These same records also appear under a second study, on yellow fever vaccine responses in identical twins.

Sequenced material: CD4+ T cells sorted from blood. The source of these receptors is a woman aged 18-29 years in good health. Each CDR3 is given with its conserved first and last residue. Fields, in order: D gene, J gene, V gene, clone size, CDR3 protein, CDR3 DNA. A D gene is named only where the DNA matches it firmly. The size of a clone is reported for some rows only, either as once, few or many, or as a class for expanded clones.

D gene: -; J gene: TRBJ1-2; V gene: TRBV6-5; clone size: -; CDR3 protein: CASSYSRDLNYGYTF; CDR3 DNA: TGTGCCAGCAGTTACTCGAGGGACCTTAACTATGGCTACACCTTC
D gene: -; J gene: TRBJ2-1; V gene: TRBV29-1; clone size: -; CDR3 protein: CSVRRAKEYEQFF; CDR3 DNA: TGCAGCGTTCGGCGGGCCAAAGAGTATGAGCAGTTCTTC
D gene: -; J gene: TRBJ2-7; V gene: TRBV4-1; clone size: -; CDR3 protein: CASSQGSRSSGYEQYF; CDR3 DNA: TGCGCCAGCAGCCAAGGAAGTCGGAGTTCTGGGTACGAGCAGTACTTC
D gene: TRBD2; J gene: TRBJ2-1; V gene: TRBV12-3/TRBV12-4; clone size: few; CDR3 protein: CASRYSGTSVMQFF; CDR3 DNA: TGTGCCAGCAGATATTCCGGGACTAGCGTAATGCAGTTCTTC
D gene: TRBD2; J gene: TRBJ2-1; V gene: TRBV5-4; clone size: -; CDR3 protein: CASSTGTSGRYEQFF; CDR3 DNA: TGTGCCAGCAGCACCGGGACTAGCGGGAGATATGAGCAGTTCTTC
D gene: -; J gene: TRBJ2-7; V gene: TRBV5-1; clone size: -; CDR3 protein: CASSLEGDYEQYF; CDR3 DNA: TGCGCCAGCAGCTTGGAGGGGGACTACGAGCAGTACTTC
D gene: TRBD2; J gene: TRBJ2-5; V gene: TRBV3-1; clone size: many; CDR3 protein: CASSQDYSGRQETQYF; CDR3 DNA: TGTGCCAGCAGCCAAGATTATAGCGGGCGGCAAGAGACCCAGTACTTC
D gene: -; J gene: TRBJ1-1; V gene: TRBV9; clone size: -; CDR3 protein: CASNPKVGDTEAFF; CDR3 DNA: TGTGCCAGCAACCCCAAAGTGGGTGACACTGAAGCTTTCTTT
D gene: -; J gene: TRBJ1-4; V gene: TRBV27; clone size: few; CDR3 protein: CASSLSYVNEKLFF; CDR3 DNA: TGTGCCAGCAGTTTATCTTATGTCAATGAAAAACTGTTTTTT
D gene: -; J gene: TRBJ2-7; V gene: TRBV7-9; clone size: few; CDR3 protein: CASSLLPGRTNYEQYF; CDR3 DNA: TGTGCCAGCAGCTTACTTCCGGGACGGACCAACTACGAGCAGTACTTC
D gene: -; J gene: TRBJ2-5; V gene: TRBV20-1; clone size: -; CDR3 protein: CSAIDSIEETQYF; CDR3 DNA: TGCAGTGCTATCGACAGTATTGAAGAGACCCAGTACTTC
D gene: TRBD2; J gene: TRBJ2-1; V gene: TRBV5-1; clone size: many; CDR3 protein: CASSLGQSGLENEQFF; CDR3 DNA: TGCGCCAGCAGCTTGGGACAGTCGGGACTAGAAAATGAGCAGTTCTTC
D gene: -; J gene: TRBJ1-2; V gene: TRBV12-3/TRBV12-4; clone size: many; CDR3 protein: CASSFGTPTGGYTF; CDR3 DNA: TGTGCCAGCAGTTTCGGGACGCCGACTGGTGGCTACACCTTC
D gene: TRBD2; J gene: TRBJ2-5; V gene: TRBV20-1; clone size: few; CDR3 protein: CSVEGLAGKETQYF; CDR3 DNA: TGCAGTGTTGAAGGACTAGCGGGAAAAGAGACCCAGTACTTC
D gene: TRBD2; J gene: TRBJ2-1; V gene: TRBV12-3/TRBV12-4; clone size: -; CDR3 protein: CASSLREGSNEQFF; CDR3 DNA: TGTGCCAGCAGTTTACGGGAGGGGAGCAATGAGCAGTTCTTC
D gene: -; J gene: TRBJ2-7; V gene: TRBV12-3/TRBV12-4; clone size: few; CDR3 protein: CASSRSGVSYEQYF; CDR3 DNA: TGTGCCAGCAGCCGGTCGGGCGTCTCCTACGAGCAGTACTTC
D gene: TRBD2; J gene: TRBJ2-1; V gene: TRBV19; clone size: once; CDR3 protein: CASSNGLARFNEQFF; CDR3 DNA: TGTGCCAGTAGTAACGGACTAGCGAGGTTCAATGAGCAGTTCTTC
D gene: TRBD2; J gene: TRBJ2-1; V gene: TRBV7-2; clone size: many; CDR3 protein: CASSLVAGTYNEQFF; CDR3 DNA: TGTGCCAGCAGCTTAGTAGCGGGAACCTACAATGAGCAGTTCTTC